The clone carrying this T cell receptor beta chain was counted only a few times. Its cognate antigen is unknown. This table comes from immunoSEQ multiplex PCR, and its TCRdb copy is limited to in-frame clones, with some not included. The repertoire consists of about 120,000 clones, with roughly 93% occurring once and the leading ten covering more than 2.5%. The sample belongs to a study of T cell responses to AZD1222 COVID-19 vaccine. This CDR3 spans 13 amino acids. With V trimmed by 6 bases and J by 13 bases, 8 bases remained unmatched. The germline gives CDR1 MDHEN, CDR2 SYDVKM. Study observations and caveats: The study found vaccine-associated CD4 TCRs spanning spike, dominant at 160-218 and 743-854.

The J gene is TRBJ2-1, the V gene TRBV28; 11 nucleotides agree with TRBD2. The sample was peripheral blood, taken on day 0 of AZD1222 vaccination. This clonotype was obtained from an adult in good health. Here the CDR3 DNA reads TGTGCCAGCAGCCTCGGGACTAGCGGACTACAGTTCTTC. Protein sequence: CASSLGTSGLQFF. Using reference TRBV28 and TRBJ2-1 for the parts outside the CDR3, the full variable domain is DVKVTQSSRYLVKRTGEKVFLECVQDMDHENMFWYRQDPGLGLRLIYFSYDVKMKEKGDIPEGYSVSREKKERFSLILESASTNQTSMYLCASSLGTSGLQFFGPGTRLTVL.